The clone carrying this TCR beta chain was detected a few times. Antigen: not known. This specimen comes from a study of identical twins. Broader study findings: Its conclusions, products of cross-sectional statistical analysis, did not come from following the same donors.

TCRdb re-called the 5' RACE reads with MiXCR, one entry per CDR3 protein. The repertoire consists of nearly 250,000 distinct CDR3 sequences, with 5.5% to 7% occurring once and the leading ten covering approximately 3.7%. The data were also submitted as part of a second study, on yellow fever vaccine responses in identical twins.

Sample: memory (CD45RO+) T cells sorted from blood. The TCR sequence derives from a woman under 30 in good health.

DNA of the CDR3: TGTGCCAGTAAAAGCCGCGACAGGGACTCGGCTGGGGCCAACGTCCTGACTTTC. It encodes CASKSRDRDSAGANVLTF. This chain links TRBV19 with TRBJ2-6, with D possibly TRBD1 on 7 matching bases. Germline CDR1 reads LNHDA; CDR2 reads SQIVND (reference sequence). CDR3 length: 18 amino acids. The V gene lost 7 bases and the J gene lost 2 bases, with 21 bases spanning the gap.